The rows below give T cell receptor beta chains drawn from one sample of a study of T cell responses to AZD1222 COVID-19 vaccine. The assay was immunoSEQ multiplex PCR, and TCRdb's table has in-frame clones only and misses some. The data hold about 130,000 clones, with more than 85% observed a single time. The sample here was peripheral blood, taken on day 0 of AZD1222 vaccination. The receptor set was obtained from an adult in good health. Each CDR3 is given with its conserved first and last residue. D genes are given only for firm matches. Rows give clone size only sometimes, using once, few, many, or a class for an expanded clone.

j_call | clone_size | v_call | d_call | cdr3_nt | cdr3_aa
TRBJ1-1 | - | TRBV5-1 | - | TGCGCCAGCCGTAACAGGGCTAACACTGAAGCTTTCTTT | CASRNRANTEAFF
TRBJ1-1 | - | TRBV5-1 | - | TGCGCCAGCAGCCTACCCCGGGGGGGTGGTCCGAACACTGAAGCTTTCTTT | CASSLPRGGGPNTEAFF
TRBJ1-1 | - | TRBV11-2 | - | TGTGCCAGCAGCCTCGGCCCGGGTAACAAAGCTTTCTTT | CASSLGPGNKAFF
TRBJ2-1 | - | TRBV6-5 | - | TGTGCCAGCCTGGGACCAGATTACAATGAGCAGTTCTTC | CASLGPDYNEQFF
TRBJ2-7 | - | TRBV27 | - | TGTGCCAGCAGTTTTCTCGGGCCCCCGACGGGGGCCTCGGTGCAGTACTTC | CASSFLGPPTGASVQYF
TRBJ2-2 | - | TRBV7-3 | - | TGTGCCAGCAGCTTAGCCCTAAACACCGGGGAGCTGTTTTTT | CASSLALNTGELFF
TRBJ2-4 | - | TRBV6-1 | TRBD2 | TGTGCCAGCAGTGGAAGACTAGCGGCCCAACAGGCAGGGAGAAACATTCAGTACTTC | CASSGRLAAQQAGRNIQYF
TRBJ1-1 | - | TRBV6-5 | - | TGTGCCAGCAGTTACGGGAGGACCTGGAAGAACACTGAAGCTTTCTTT | CASSYGRTWKNTEAFF
TRBJ2-7 | - | TRBV6-5 | TRBD2 | TGTGCCAGCAGTACCCGGGGGGGGTACGAGCAGTACTTC | CASSTRGGYEQYF
TRBJ2-1 | - | TRBV6-2/TRBV6-3 | TRBD2 | TGTGCCAGCAGTTACGGACTAGCGGGAGGAAACAATGAGCAGTTCTTC | CASSYGLAGGNNEQFF
TRBJ1-5 | - | TRBV6-4 | - | TGTGCCAGCAGTGTCCGGGCAGGGGAGAATCAGCCCCAGCATTTT | CASSVRAGENQPQHF
TRBJ1-2 | - | TRBV3-1/TRBV3-2 | - | TGTGCCAGCAGCCAAGATAGCCGTGGCTACACCTTC | CASSQDSRGYTF
TRBJ2-1 | - | TRBV10-1 | - | TGCGCCAGCAGTGAGTCGGCTAGCGTCCTCTACAATGAGCAGTTCTTC | CASSESASVLYNEQFF
TRBJ1-1 | - | TRBV7-9 | - | TGTGCCAGCAACCCCCCGGGGGTTGTTGAAGCTTTCTTT | CASNPPGVVEAFF
TRBJ1-1 | - | TRBV5-1 | - | TGCGCCAGCAGCTATACGGGACCTGGGGGAACTGAAGCTTTCTTT | CASSYTGPGGTEAFF
TRBJ2-7 | - | TRBV7-2 | TRBD2 | TGTGCCAGCAGCTTAAGGGTAGCGGGAGCAACCTACGAGCAGTACTTC | CASSLRVAGATYEQYF
TRBJ1-5 | once | TRBV27 | - | TGTGCCAGCAGTCGAGGGGGAGGGAGCAATCAGCCCCAGCATTTT | CASSRGGGSNQPQHF
TRBJ1-1 | - | TRBV30 | - | TGTGCCTGGAGTGTCACAGGGAGGAACACTGAAGCTTTCTTT | CAWSVTGRNTEAFF
TRBJ1-5 | - | TRBV6-5 | - | TGTGCCAGCAGTTACTTAGGGAAAGGTCAGCCCCAGCATTTT | CASSYLGKGQPQHF
TRBJ2-3 | - | TRBV7-2 | - | TGTGCCAGCAGCCGCCGGGACGACAGCCCCACAGATACGCAGTATTTT | CASSRRDDSPTDTQYF
TRBJ2-5 | - | TRBV5-1 | TRBD1 | TGCGCCAGCAGCCCCCGGGACAGTTACCAAGAGACCCAGTACTTC | CASSPRDSYQETQYF
TRBJ2-1 | - | TRBV5-4 | TRBD2 | TGTGCCAGCAGCCGAATAGCGGGAGGGCTACGGGAGCAGTTCTTC | CASSRIAGGLREQFF
TRBJ1-4 | - | TRBV4-1 | TRBD1 | TGCGCCAGCAGCCAAGAGGGACAGGGACCACTGAAGATAAAACTGTTTTTT | CASSQEGQGPLKIKLFF
TRBJ2-7 | - | TRBV4-1 | - | TGCGCCAGCAGCCAAGAGGTGGACCGCGTTTACGAGCAGTACTTC | CASSQEVDRVYEQYF
TRBJ1-1 | once | TRBV3-1/TRBV3-2 | - | TGTGCCAGCAGCCAGGTGACCGAGAACACTGAAGCTTTCTTT | CASSQVTENTEAFF
TRBJ1-1 | - | TRBV18 | - | TGTGCCAGCTCACCCACAGGGTGGGGGAACACTGAAGCTTTCTTT | CASSPTGWGNTEAFF
TRBJ2-5 | - | TRBV12-3/TRBV12-4 | - | TGTGCCAGCATCGGAGGTTACCAAGAGACCCAGTACTTC | CASIGGYQETQYF
TRBJ1-1 | - | TRBV20-1 | - | TGCAGTCTTTACCTGAACACTGAAGCTTTCTTT | CSLYLNTEAFF
TRBJ1-3 | few | TRBV6-5 | - | TGTGCCAGCAGTTACATGGTTTCTGGAAACACCATATATTTT | CASSYMVSGNTIYF
TRBJ1-1 | - | TRBV18 | - | TGTGCCAGCTCACCACAGCAAAGAGGAGAAGCTTTCTTT | CASSPQQRGEAFF
TRBJ1-1 | - | TRBV5-1 | TRBD1 | TGCGCCAGCAGTCGAAGTACAGGGGAGAGCACTGAAGCTTTCTTT | CASSRSTGESTEAFF
TRBJ2-3 | once | TRBV2 | - | TGTGCCAGCAGGCCGGACAGCACAGATACGCAGTATTTT | CASRPDSTDTQYF
TRBJ2-7 | once | TRBV6-5 | TRBD1 | TGTGCCAGCAGTCTCGACAGGGGGATAGGCGAGCAGTACTTC | CASSLDRGIGEQYF
TRBJ1-1 | - | TRBV5-6 | - | TGTGCCAGCAGCTTTCAGGGTAACACTGAAGCTTTCTTT | CASSFQGNTEAFF
TRBJ1-2 | - | TRBV6-5 | - | TGTGCCAGCTTGTGGCAAACTAACTATGGCTACACCTTC | CASLWQTNYGYTF
TRBJ1-1 | - | TRBV5-4 | - | TGTGCCAGCAGCTTGGGCCCCCTCCGGGGGAACACTGAAGCTTTCTTT | CASSLGPLRGNTEAFF
TRBJ1-2 | once | TRBV30 | TRBD1 | TGTGCCTGGAGTAGAGGACAGGGTGGCTACACCTTC | CAWSRGQGGYTF
TRBJ1-1 | - | TRBV5-1 | - | TGCGCCAGCAGCTATAGAGGGGACACTGAAGCTTTCTTT | CASSYRGDTEAFF
TRBJ1-4 | - | TRBV18 | - | TGTGCCAGCTCACCTGGACAACTCTCAACTAATGAAAAACTGTTTTTT | CASSPGQLSTNEKLFF
TRBJ2-1 | once | TRBV23-1 | TRBD2 | TGCGCCAGCAGTCAACCGGATGACGTTACTAGCGGTGAGCAGTTCTTC | CASSQPDDVTSGEQFF